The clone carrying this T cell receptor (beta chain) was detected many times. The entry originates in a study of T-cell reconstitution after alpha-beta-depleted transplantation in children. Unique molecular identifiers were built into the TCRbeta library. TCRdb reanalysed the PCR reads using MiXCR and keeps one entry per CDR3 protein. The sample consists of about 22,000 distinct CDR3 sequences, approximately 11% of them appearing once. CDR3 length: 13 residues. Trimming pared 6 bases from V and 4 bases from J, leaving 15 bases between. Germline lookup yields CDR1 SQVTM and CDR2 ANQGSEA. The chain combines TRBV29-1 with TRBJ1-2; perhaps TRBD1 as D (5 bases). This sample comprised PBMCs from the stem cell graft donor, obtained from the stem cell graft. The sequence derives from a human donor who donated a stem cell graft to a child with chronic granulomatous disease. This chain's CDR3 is CSVLGDWAYGYTF. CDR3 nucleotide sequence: TGCAGCGTGTTGGGGGACTGGGCCTATGGCTACACCTTC.